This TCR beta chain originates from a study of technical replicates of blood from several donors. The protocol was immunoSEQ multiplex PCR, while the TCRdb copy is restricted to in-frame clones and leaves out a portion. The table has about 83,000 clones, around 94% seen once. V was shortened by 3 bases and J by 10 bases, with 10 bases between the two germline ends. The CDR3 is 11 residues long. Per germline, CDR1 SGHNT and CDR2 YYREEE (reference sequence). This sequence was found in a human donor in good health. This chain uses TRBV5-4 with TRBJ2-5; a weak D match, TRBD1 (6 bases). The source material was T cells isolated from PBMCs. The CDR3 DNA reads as TGTGCCAGCAGCTCGCAGGGGAACCAGTACTTC. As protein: CASSSQGNQYF.